This T cell receptor (beta chain) derives from a study of T-cell memory formation after mild COVID-19. The ends lost 5 bases at V and 8 bases at J; junction bases unmatched: 5. The CDR3 runs 13 residues. There are a few counts of this clonotype. Its antigen is as yet unknown. Notes on the study in general: Some SARS-CoV-2-responding clones were already detected in memory before infection. The main location of contracting CD4+ clones was CM and EM, and that of contracting CD8+ clones was EMRA. For second-wave clones that peaked at day 37, SARS-CoV-2 specificity went unverified.

Amplification by 5'RACE using constant-segment primers produced TCR alpha and TCR beta cDNA libraries that carried sample barcodes and UMIs. TCRdb reprocessed the 5' RACE reads via MiXCR and lists one record per CDR3 protein. The sample has about 300,000 distinct CDR3 sequences, less than 20% seen once. The clonotype comes from a man between 18 and 29 years old who had mild COVID-19 (a few samples of this study predate the infection). Cell type and time point are not known. The chain combines TRBV12-3 or TRBV12-4 with TRBJ1-2, with 10 bases aligning to TRBD1. Sequencing was performed on PBMCs or a T cell subset sorted from them (not recorded which). For the CDR3, the DNA is TGTGCCAGCAGTCGGGACAGGGGAGTCGGCTACACCTTC. Its translation is CASSRDRGVGYTF.